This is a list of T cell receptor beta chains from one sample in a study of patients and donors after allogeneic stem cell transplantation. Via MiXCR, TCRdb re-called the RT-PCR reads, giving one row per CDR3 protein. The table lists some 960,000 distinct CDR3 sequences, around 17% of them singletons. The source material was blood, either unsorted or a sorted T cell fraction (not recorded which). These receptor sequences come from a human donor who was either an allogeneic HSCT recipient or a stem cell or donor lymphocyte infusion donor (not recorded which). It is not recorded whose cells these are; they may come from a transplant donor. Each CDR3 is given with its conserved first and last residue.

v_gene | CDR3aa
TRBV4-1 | CASSQDRLQVPLENTIYF
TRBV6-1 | CASSSPGLADGNEQFF
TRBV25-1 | CASSEYRGSTDTQYF
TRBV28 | CASRGAGASSYEQYF
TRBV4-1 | CASSPGDFYEQYF
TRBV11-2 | CASSLGGRLAGEPTTQYF
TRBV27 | CASSLSRGSPYEQYF
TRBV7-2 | CASSPGRRNTIYF
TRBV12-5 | CATPGLAAYEQYF
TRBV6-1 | CASMGQGVSPLHF
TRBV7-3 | CASSLTGGGGAVEQFF
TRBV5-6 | CASSLFPGGASYNEQFF
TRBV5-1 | CASSLIPLLADIDETQYF
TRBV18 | CASSPLEGTGHGYTF
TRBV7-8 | CASSLVDLTSYEQYF
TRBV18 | CASSGLKQETQYF
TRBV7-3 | CASSVGQGAVEQYF
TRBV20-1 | CSASSLVQETQYF
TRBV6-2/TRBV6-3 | CASIAGSAGYNEQFF
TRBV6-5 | CASSYSTSGGPTDTQYF
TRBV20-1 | CSARDKSGQIYEQYF
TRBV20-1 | CSARDQWVGYTF
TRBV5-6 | CASTVSVSYEQYF
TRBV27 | CASSTRTSGYTDTQYF
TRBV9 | CASRGGTVNSPLHF
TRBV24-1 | CATSGDGTYEQYF
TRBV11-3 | CASSPGQGAYTEAFF
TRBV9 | CASSVRRVVTDTQYF
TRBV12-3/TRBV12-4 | CASSFGPVEGGQPQHF
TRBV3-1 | CASSQVQFTEAFF
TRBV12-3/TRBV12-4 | CASSFKVIGGYTF
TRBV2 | CASSESTGRAKNIQYF
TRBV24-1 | CATSAGNNEQFF
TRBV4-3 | CASSQTSYGNTIYF
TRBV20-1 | CSARDVAEAFF
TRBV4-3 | CASSQERGRNNEQFF
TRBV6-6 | CAIGGGTAEAFF
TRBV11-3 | CASSSIPQTQYF
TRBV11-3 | CASSLGRNKQFF
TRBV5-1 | CASSLARLAGGPESYNEQFF
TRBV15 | CATNLGLSGNTIYF
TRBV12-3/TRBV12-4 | CASSLGPSGLKSYNEQFF
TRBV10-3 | CAIREQLLNYGYTF
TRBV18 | CASSQTQGRTAYEQYF
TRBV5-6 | CASSPYRGERGRDTQYF
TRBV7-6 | CASSSLSWEGGKTQYF
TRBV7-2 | CASSGGTDYNEQFF
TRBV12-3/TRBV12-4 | CASRPQENYGYTF
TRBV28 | CAIDLGTGKEKLFF
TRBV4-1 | CASSQVLGETQYF
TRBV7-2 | CASSLGTVMLF
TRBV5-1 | CASSLGSVSGNTIYF
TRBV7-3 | CASSLTSSFAGTQYF
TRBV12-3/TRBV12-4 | CASSRGYNYGYTF
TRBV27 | CASGRGQGSADTQYF
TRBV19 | CASSRSRGFTDTQYF
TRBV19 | CASSIPTGNTEAFF
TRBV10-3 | CASPGTGVEKLFF
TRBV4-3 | CASSQWTAGELFF